This paragraph reports one T cell receptor beta chain. This specimen belongs to a study of blood T cell repertoires in COVID-19. Study-level background: COVID-19 samples from acute and convalescent phases originated in the United States, Italy and Spain. In each case, the material was cDNA or gDNA derived from T cells, B-cell-depleted T cells, or PBMCs.

Patients from Seattle were sampled longitudinally, starting during active infection. Assay used: immunoSEQ multiplex PCR; TCRdb lists only in-frame clones, some missing. Among fewer than 400,000 clones listed, 90% were seen once. This clonotype originated in a woman younger than 45 with COVID-19, enrolled during active disease. The source material was peripheral blood.

CDR3 region: CASSNTMGGGEKLFF. The CDR3 DNA reads as TGCGCCAGCAGCAACACTATGGGAGGAGGAGAAAAACTGTTTTTT. The chain carries TRBV5-1 and TRBJ1-4, with D unclear. CDR3 size: 15 residues. Trimming left V 4 bases short and J 8 bases short, with 18 bases between. Germline CDR1 SGHRS, CDR2 YFSETQ.